These 4 T cell receptor beta chains came from one sample sequenced in a study of shared clonotypes between healthy human individuals. The data were produced by immunoSEQ multiplex PCR, yet TCRdb's version contains in-frame clones alone and is incomplete. The top ten hold 12% of the sample, which has 550,000 to 600,000 clones, around 77% seen once. Sequenced: PBMCs. The origin of the receptors is a middle-aged woman in good health. Some clones in this sample may be carry-over from other donors' samples.

Only one count was recorded for this clone. This chain joins TRBV6-1 and TRBJ1-5; D gene unclear. The CDR3 runs 13 residues. The V and J ends lost 6 bases and 4 bases respectively, with 10 bases between them. Germline-derived CDR1 and CDR2 are MNHNS and SASEGT. CDR3 in DNA: TGTGCCAGCAGCTTAGGGCCTAATCAGCCCCAGCATTTT. It translates to CASSLGPNQPQHF.

This chain uses TRBV19 with TRBJ1-5, with 9 positions matching TRBD1. CDR3 length: 12 residues. V lost 3 bases, J lost 11 bases, and 2 bases stayed unmatched. Per the germline V gene, CDR1 is LNHDA and CDR2 is SQIVND (reference sequence). In nucleotides, the CDR3 is TGTGCCAGTAGTATCGACAGGGGGACCCAGCATTTT. Protein product: CASSIDRGTQHF.

The count of this clone is one. The gene calls are TRBV7-2 and TRBJ1-1, with 8 bases lining up with TRBD1. This CDR3 has 14 amino acids. The V gene's germline CDR1 is SGHTA and CDR2 FQGNSA. Unmatched junction bases numbered 5, after V lost 5 bases and J lost 3 bases. CDR3 protein: CASSPTGVHTEAFF. The CDR3 nucleotides are TGTGCCAGCAGCCCGACAGGGGTTCACACTGAAGCTTTCTTT.

The rearrangement links TRBV7-9 to TRBJ1-1; no clear D. This CDR3 region has 13 residues. Germline lookup yields CDR1 SEHNR and CDR2 FQNEAQ (reference sequence). V was trimmed by 7 bases and J by 3 bases, leaving 12 bases between them. The CDR3 spells CASNVVRDTEAFF. CDR3 in DNA: TGTGCCAGCAACGTCGTAAGGGACACTGAAGCTTTCTTT.